These 32 T cell receptor beta chains came from one sample sequenced in a study of cytomegalovirus exposure and HLA in healthy donors. Amplification used 60 Vbeta primers and 13 Jbeta primers. Profiling relied on immunoSEQ multiplex PCR, and the TCRdb table lists in-frame clones only, not all of them. The table lists about 90,000 clones, around 85% of them singletons, with roughly 2% in the top ten. The sample consisted of PBMCs. These receptor sequences come from a man between 18 and 29 years old in good health and CMV-seronegative.

In this sample, this clone turned up once. V gene TRBV5-4 combines with J gene TRBJ2-6; 8 positions match TRBD1. The CDR3 extends over 15 amino acids. CDR1 is SGHNT and CDR2 is YYREEE in the germline V gene (reference sequence). V trimming: 7 bases; J trimming: 2 bases; junction bases outside the gene matches: 5. CDR3 protein: CASGQGYPGANVLTF. The CDR3 nucleotides are TGTGCCAGCGGACAGGGATATCCTGGGGCCAACGTCCTGACTTTC.

This chain uses TRBV28 with TRBJ2-3; no clear D. Germline V CDR1 and CDR2: MDHEN, SYDVKM. Trimming stripped 2 bases from V and 7 bases from J, with 7 bases between. This CDR3 has 12 residues. DNA for the CDR3: TGTGCCAGCAGTTTAAGCGTCCATACGCAGTATTTT. This sequence encodes CASSLSVHTQYF. The full variable domain, rest sourced from reference TRBV28 and TRBJ2-3, is DVKVTQSSRYLVKRTGEKVFLECVQDMDHENMFWYRQDPGLGLRLIYFSYDVKMKEKGDIPEGYSVSREKKERFSLILESASTNQTSMYLCASSLSVHTQYFGPGTRLTVL.

The rearrangement joins TRBV6-5 to TRBJ2-7; tentative D call: TRBD1 (5 bases). Germline lookup yields CDR1 MNHEY and CDR2 SVGAGI. V lost 6 bases and J 1 base, leaving 13 bases between the germline ends. The CDR3 is 14 residues long. CDR3 sequence (DNA): TGTGCCAGCAGGACAGATATTATTTCCTACGAGCAGTACTTC. This sequence encodes CASRTDIISYEQYF.

The J gene is TRBJ1-1, the V gene TRBV27, with TRBD1 matching over 10 bases. Trimming took 7 bases from V and 1 from J; bases not matched to a gene: 6. CDR1 is MNHEY and CDR2 is SMNVEV in the germline V gene (reference sequence). This CDR3 has 15 residues. This chain's CDR3 is CASTRQGARNTEAFF. CDR3 nucleotide sequence: TGTGCCAGCACCAGACAGGGGGCGCGGAACACTGAAGCTTTCTTT.

This chain joins TRBV6-6 and TRBJ1-2; a possible D gene is TRBD1 (5 bases). Trimming took off 6 bases at V and 12 bases at J, with 17 bases between the two ends. Germline V gives CDR1 MNHNY, CDR2 SVGAGI (reference sequence). CDR3 size: 12 residues. Written as DNA, the CDR3 is TGTGCCAGCAGCTCCCTCGGCAGGGCGGACACCTTC. Protein: CASSSLGRADTF.

V usage is TRBV4-3 and J usage is TRBJ2-3; no firm D call. Germline values: CDR1 LGHNA, CDR2 YSLEER. This CDR3 region has 12 residues. Trimming left V 1 base short and J 11 bases short, with 10 bases between. CDR3 bases: TGCGCCAGCAGCCAAGTTGGCGGCGGGCAGTATTTT. This encodes CASSQVGGGQYF.

This clone was seen more than once but under ten times. The gene calls are TRBV19 and TRBJ2-1; 9 bases agree with TRBD1. The CDR3 totals 11 residues. Trimming took 4 bases from V and 15 from J; bases not matched to a gene: 4. Germline V gene lookup returns CDR1 LNHDA and CDR2 SQIVND (reference sequence). CDR3 sequence: CASSTGTGRFF. The CDR3, as DNA: TGTGCCAGTAGTACCGGGACAGGGCGGTTCTTC. The full variable domain, completed using reference TRBV19 and TRBJ2-1, is DGGITQSPKYLFRKEGQNVTLSCEQNLNHDAMYWYRQDPGQGLRLIYYSQIVNDFQKGDIAEGYSVSREKKESFPLTVTSAQKNPTAFYLCASSTGTGRFFGPGTRLTVL.

The rearrangement uses TRBV7-9 and TRBJ1-2, with D unclear. Per the germline V gene, CDR1 is SEHNR and CDR2 is FQNEAQ (reference sequence). The germline V and J ends were trimmed by 1 base and 7 bases, with 7 bases remaining between them. This CDR3 has 12 residues. CDR3 coding DNA: TGTGCCAGCAGCTTAGACCTGGCTGGCTACACCTTC. It encodes CASSLDLAGYTF.

The genes are TRBV4-1 and TRBJ2-3, with 7 positions matching TRBD2. This CDR3 has 17 residues. Germline V lookup: CDR1 MGHRA, CDR2 YSYEKL. The J segment lost 7 bases and the V segment lost 1 base, leaving 14 bases of the junction unmatched. The CDR3 DNA sequence: TGCGCCAGCAGCCAAGGTAGCGGCGGGAGTTCTAGGCATACGCAGTATTTT. Its protein product is CASSQGSGGSSRHTQYF.

The V and J genes are TRBV13 and TRBJ2-7, with TRBD1 matching over 11 bases. The CDR3 sequence is 16 residues long. The germline V gene has CDR1 PRHDT and CDR2 FYEKMQ (reference sequence). Trimming cost V 5 bases and J 2 bases; bases outside gene matches: 8. The CDR3 sequence is CASSRPKGQGAYEQYF. In DNA form, the CDR3 reads TGTGCCAGCAGCCGCCCCAAGGGACAGGGGGCCTACGAGCAGTACTTC.

This clone came up once. The chain links TRBV6-5 to TRBJ2-7; TRBD2 might be the D (6 bases). The CDR3 totals 14 residues. Trimming removed 2 bases at V and 9 bases at J, with 17 bases between. Germline loops: CDR1 MNHEY, CDR2 SVGAGI. CDR3 sequence: CASSYQQRLASQYF. The CDR3 bases are TGTGCCAGCAGTTACCAGCAGCGTCTAGCGTCGCAGTACTTC.

The chain is built from TRBV9 and TRBJ2-1; tentative D call: TRBD2 (5 bases). The CDR3 covers 13 residues. Looked up from germline, CDR1 is SGDLS and CDR2 is YYNGEE. V shed 1 base and J shed 5 bases, with 7 bases lying between them. CDR3 sequence reads: CASSVTLDNEQFF. The CDR3 DNA reads as TGTGCCAGCAGCGTAACACTAGACAATGAGCAGTTCTTC.

Note on this clone: The same CDR3 also results from other DNA sequences found in this sample. This chain links TRBV5-6 with TRBJ1-1; the D gene is possibly TRBD1 (6 bases). There are 14 residues in the CDR3. V gave up 0 bases and J gave up 4 bases, with 10 bases separating them. Per germline, CDR1 SGHDT and CDR2 YYEEEE. The CDR3 sequence: CASSLGGGGTEAFF. As DNA, the CDR3 is TGTGCCAGCAGCTTGGGAGGGGGTGGCACTGAAGCTTTCTTT. Full variable domain (outside the CDR3, taken from reference TRBV5-6 and TRBJ1-1): DAGVTQSPTHLIKTRGQQVTLRCSPKSGHDTVSWYQQALGQGPQFIFQYYEEEERQRGNFPDRFSGHQFPNYSSELNVNALLLGDSALYLCASSLGGGGTEAFFGQGTRLTVV.

This clone was counted once. This chain connects TRBV11-2 to TRBJ2-1; 7 positions match TRBD1. The CDR3 length is 15 residues. Trimming removed 5 bases from V and 2 bases from J; junction bases left unmatched: 6. Per germline, CDR1 SGHAT and CDR2 FQNNGV. The chain's CDR3 is CASSVDREPYNEQFF. DNA for the CDR3: TGTGCCAGCAGCGTCGACAGGGAGCCCTACAATGAGCAGTTCTTC.

The V and J genes are TRBV9 and TRBJ2-1; 13 nucleotides match TRBD2. Germline-derived CDR1 and CDR2 are SGDLS and YYNGEE. Losses at the gene ends were 5 bases for V and 9 bases for J; bases not matched to a gene: 8. The CDR3 consists of 15 residues. The CDR3 coding sequence is TGTGCCAGCAGTGAACTAGCGGGAGGGCCCGTTGAGCAGTTCTTC. It translates to CASSELAGGPVEQFF.

This clone was picked up a small number of times. The chain recombines TRBV5-6 with TRBJ2-6; D perhaps matches TRBD2 (6 bases). Germline V gene data show CDR1 as SGHDT and CDR2 as YYEEEE. Trimming removed 4 bases from V and 2 bases from J, with 13 bases in between. The CDR3 extends over 16 amino acids. Written as DNA, the CDR3 is TGTGCCAGCAGCCAGATACTAGCACCTGGGGCCAACGTCCTGACTTTC. This encodes CASSQILAPGANVLTF.

The genes are TRBV5-1 and TRBJ2-1; 8 bases are a match to TRBD2. Germline assignment: CDR1 SGHRS and CDR2 YFSETQ. The CDR3 is made up of 18 amino acids. Unmatched junction bases numbered 17, after V lost 4 bases and J lost 5 bases. The CDR3 nucleotides are TGCGCCAGCAGCCCGCTAGGGGGTTCTAGCGGGCGCAACAATGAGCAGTTCTTC. Its translation: CASSPLGGSSGRNNEQFF.

The rearrangement joins TRBV9 to TRBJ1-2; TRBD1 matches at 9 bases. The trim removed 0 bases at V and 4 bases at J, leaving 22 bases unmatched. Germline CDR1 and CDR2: SGDLS and YYNGEE. The CDR3 totals 21 residues. CDR3 DNA: TGTGCCAGCAGCGTAGGAGCTAACGTCGGGACAGGGCCGGGGGGCTCCTATGGCTACACCTTC. This gives the protein CASSVGANVGTGPGGSYGYTF.

The chain is built from TRBV29-1 and TRBJ1-1; perhaps TRBD1 as D (5 bases). The V end lost 3 bases, the J end lost 3 bases, and 8 bases lay between the germline ends. Germline V gene data show CDR1 as SQVTM and CDR2 as ANQGSEA. The CDR3 totals 12 residues. CDR3 protein: CSVELRDTEAFF. CDR3 DNA: TGCAGCGTTGAGCTCAGGGACACTGAAGCTTTCTTT.

The chain couples TRBV6-4 to TRBJ2-1; TRBD1 agrees at 7 bases. This CDR3 spans 14 amino acids. J was trimmed by 6 bases and V by 8 bases; bases with no gene match: 10. Germline V lookup: CDR1 MRHNA, CDR2 SNTAGT. The CDR3 nucleotides read TGTGCCAGCCAGTTGGCGGCAGGGGGCAATGAGCAGTTCTTC. Residues: CASQLAAGGNEQFF.

J is TRBJ2-2 and V is TRBV6-5, with D tentatively TRBD1 (5 bases). CDR3 size: 14 residues. The V gene's germline CDR1 is MNHEY and CDR2 SVGAGI. Trimming removed 3 bases from V and 5 bases from J, with 10 bases in between. DNA of the CDR3: TGTGCCAGCAGTTATAACAGGATAACCGGGGAGCTGTTTTTT. Protein sequence: CASSYNRITGELFF.

V usage is TRBV7-2 and J usage is TRBJ2-3; 11 bases agree with TRBD2. In germline, CDR1 is SGHTA, CDR2 FQGNSA. V gave up 2 bases and J gave up 6 bases; unmatched junction bases: 16. The CDR3 is 19 residues long. The CDR3 sequence: CASSLKVASGRFILDTQYF. The CDR3 DNA reads TGTGCCAGCAGCTTAAAGGTTGCTAGCGGGAGGTTCATCTTGGATACGCAGTATTTT.

The chain combines TRBV7-2 with TRBJ2-7; the match to TRBD1 covers 8 bases. The CDR3 length is 14 residues. V shed 3 bases, J shed 2 bases, and the junction held 3 bases outside the gene matches. CDR1 is SGHTA, CDR2 FQGNSA, per germline. Here the CDR3 DNA reads TGTGCCAGCAGCTTCGGACAGGGCCCCTACGAGCAGTACTTC. As protein: CASSFGQGPYEQYF.

The V and J genes are TRBV5-6 and TRBJ2-4; 7 bases match TRBD1. Germline-derived CDR1 and CDR2 are SGHDT and YYEEEE. J lost 15 bases, V lost 4 bases, and 4 bases had no gene match. This CDR3 is 10 amino acids long. CDR3 protein: CASSQQGSYF. For the CDR3, the DNA is TGTGCCAGCAGCCAACAGGGGTCGTACTTC.

This chain connects TRBV6-5 to TRBJ2-1; 9 positions match TRBD2. Germline values: CDR1 MNHEY, CDR2 SVGAGI. The V and J ends lost 1 base and 8 bases, in that order; junction bases with no gene match: 9. The CDR3 runs to 16 residues. The CDR3 sequence: CASSYWVAGEVDEQFF. CDR3 DNA: TGTGCCAGCAGTTACTGGGTAGCGGGAGAGGTGGATGAGCAGTTCTTC.

The chain links TRBV19 to TRBJ1-1, with D unresolved. The CDR3 covers 13 residues. CDR1 and CDR2 from the germline V gene are LNHDA and SQIVND (reference sequence). V lost 5 bases and J lost 0, with 7 bases in between. The CDR3 spells CASSVNMNTEAFF. DNA of the CDR3: TGTGCCAGTAGTGTTAATATGAACACTGAAGCTTTCTTT.

The chain links TRBV9 to TRBJ2-3; TRBD2 aligns across 13 bases. CDR3 length: 16 amino acids. The ends lost 4 bases at V and 7 bases at J; junction bases unmatched: 9. Germline V gene lookup returns CDR1 SGDLS and CDR2 YYNGEE. The DNA of the CDR3 is TGTGCCAGCAGCCCCTGGACTAGCGGGAGTCAATATACGCAGTATTTT. This sequence encodes CASSPWTSGSQYTQYF.

The J gene is TRBJ2-7, the V gene TRBV27, with D unclear. CDR1 MNHEY and CDR2 SMNVEV come from the germline V gene (reference sequence). The CDR3 loop spans 13 amino acids. Trimming left V 5 bases short and J 4 bases short, with 12 bases between. CDR3 region: CASSRASRYEQYF. The DNA of the CDR3 is TGTGCCAGCAGTCGCGCCTCCCGGTACGAGCAGTACTTC.

The rearrangement joins TRBV14 to TRBJ2-5; the D gene is possibly TRBD1 (5 bases). Germline-derived CDR1 and CDR2 are SGHDN and FVKESK. Trimming left V 1 base short and J 2 bases short, with 14 bases between. CDR3 length: 16 residues. This CDR3 is CASSQGGRAGQETQYF. The CDR3 nucleotides read TGTGCCAGCAGCCAAGGAGGTCGAGCAGGGCAAGAGACCCAGTACTTC.

CDR3 protein: CASLGGGAGYTF. CDR3 nucleotides: TGTGCCAGCCTGGGGGGGGGCGCCGGCTACACCTTC. The chain couples TRBV5-6 to TRBJ1-2; D possibly corresponds to TRBD1 (6 bases). With 7 bases removed from V and 8 bases from J, the gap between germline ends came to 15 bases. Germline V gene data show CDR1 as SGHDT and CDR2 as YYEEEE. The CDR3 is 12 residues long.

The chain combines TRBV5-1 with TRBJ2-2; 10 bases agree with TRBD2. With V trimmed by 2 bases and J by 3 bases, 4 bases remained unmatched. This CDR3 has 16 residues. The germline V gene has CDR1 SGHRS and CDR2 YFSETQ. DNA for the CDR3: TGCGCCAGCAGCTTTCTAGCGGGAGCGGACACCGGGGAGCTGTTTTTT. This codes for CASSFLAGADTGELFF.

The CDR3 bases are TGTGCCAGCAGTTTACCGGAGGGACGGAAAGAGACCCAGTACTTC. Protein sequence: CASSLPEGRKETQYF. The chain carries TRBV28 and TRBJ2-5; D may be TRBD2 (6 bases). The CDR3 length is 15 residues. Trimming removed 2 bases from V and 3 bases from J, with 13 bases in between. CDR1 and CDR2 from the germline V gene are MDHEN and SYDVKM.